The 18 T cell receptor beta chains listed next were all sequenced from one sample in a study of CD8+CD57+ T cells in acquired aplastic anemia. Previously, flow cytometry had revealed CD8+CD57+ cell expansion in the patients chosen for sequencing. Investigators profiled TCR beta VDJ and CDR3 from genomic DNA template. In TCRdb, the reads were re-called with MiXCR into one record per CDR3 protein. The sample lists 150,000 to 200,000 distinct CDR3 sequences; roughly 48% were seen once. Specimen: sorted CD4+, CD8+, or CD8+CD57+ T cells (not recorded which) from PBMCs. Receptor source: a human donor with aplastic anemia.

The rearrangement joins TRBV20-1 to TRBJ1-2; TRBD1 matches at 9 bases. J lost 3 bases, V lost 5 bases, and 4 bases had no gene match. This CDR3 region has 13 residues. CDR1 is DFQATT, CDR2 SNEGSKA, per germline (reference sequence). The CDR3 spells CSARDRVYYGYTF. CDR3 nucleotides: TGCAGTGCTCGGGACAGGGTCTACTATGGCTACACCTTC.

This clonotype was picked up many times. The chain joins TRBV4-2 to TRBJ1-6, with a possible D match to TRBD1 (6 bases). Trimming removed 3 bases from V and 7 bases from J, with 10 bases in between. This CDR3 contains 14 residues. The germline V gene has CDR1 LGHNA and CDR2 YNFKEQ. CDR3 residues: CASSQDRPNSPLHF. Written as DNA, the CDR3 is TGTGCCAGCAGCCAGGACAGACCCAATTCACCCCTCCACTTT.

Turning to this clonotype: This CDR3 is missing its conserved last phenylalanine or tryptophan, likely due to a read error. The chain uses TRBV5-4 and TRBJ2-5; 9 bases fit TRBD2. The CDR3 runs to 15 residues. CDR1 SGHNT and CDR2 YYREEE come from the germline V gene (reference sequence). Trimming at V came to 5 bases and at J to 5 bases, leaving 10 bases not matched to a gene. The CDR3 is CASSHRSSGMETQYL. The CDR3, as DNA: TGTGCCAGCAGTCATCGATCTAGCGGGATGGAGACCCAGTACCTC.

This clonotype was recorded many times. This chain links TRBV19 with TRBJ1-5; TRBD1 might be the D (5 bases). The V end was cut by 8 bases, the J end by 3 bases, with 14 bases between. Germline loops: CDR1 LNHDA, CDR2 SQIVND (reference sequence). The CDR3 extends over 14 amino acids. The CDR3 sequence: CASRGVGPNQPQHF. CDR3 nucleotide sequence: TGTGCCAGTCGAGGGGTGGGGCCCAATCAGCCCCAGCATTTT.

This clonotype came up many times. The chain has TRBV12-3 or TRBV12-4 and TRBJ2-3; 7 bases are a match to TRBD1. This CDR3 contains 13 residues. The ends lost 2 bases at V and 6 bases at J; junction bases unmatched: 2. CDR3 in DNA: TGTGCCAGCAGTTTACCGGGACAGGATACGCAGTATTTT. This codes for CASSLPGQDTQYF.

This CDR3 is CASSPSAEYIAPNSPLHF. The CDR3 DNA is TGTGCCAGCAGTCCCTCCGCGGAGTACATCGCCCCTAATTCACCCCTCCACTTT. The J gene is TRBJ1-6, the V gene TRBV27; D is undetermined. CDR3 length: 18 amino acids. Germline CDR1 reads MNHEY; CDR2 reads SMNVEV (reference sequence). Deletions cut 5 bases from V and 6 bases from J, with 23 bases between.

This clonotype appeared many times. The chain joins TRBV2 to TRBJ1-2; TRBD1 matches 7 bases. The length of the CDR3 is 15 residues. Germline V gene lookup returns CDR1 SNHLY and CDR2 FYNNEI. Trimming removed 5 bases from V and 1 base from J; junction bases left unmatched: 7. CDR3 amino acids: CASSTEGGINYGYTF. CDR3 DNA sequence: TGTGCCAGCAGTACCGAAGGGGGCATTAACTATGGCTACACCTTC. Supplemented by reference TRBV2 and TRBJ1-2, the full variable domain reads EPEVTQTPSHQVTQMGQEVILRCVPISNHLYFYWYRQILGQKVEFLVSFYNNEISEKSEIFDDQFSVERPDGSNFTLKIRSTKLEDSAMYFCASSTEGGINYGYTFGSGTRLTVV.

This clonotype has just a few counts. The chain has TRBV2 and TRBJ2-5; D possibly corresponds to TRBD2 (5 bases). Germline V gene lookup returns CDR1 SNHLY and CDR2 FYNNEI. The CDR3 extends over 12 amino acids. V was clipped by 3 bases and J by 4 bases, with 6 bases between them. The CDR3 is CASSDAGETQYF. CDR3 sequence (DNA): TGTGCCAGCAGTGATGCGGGAGAGACCCAGTACTTC.

In regard to this clonotype: Possible read error: a much larger clone is one base away. The J gene is TRBJ1-1, the V gene TRBV4-3; no clear D. Germline-derived CDR1 and CDR2 are LGHNA and YSLEER. The CDR3 loop spans 13 amino acids. The CDR3 DNA reads TGCGCCAGCAGCCAAGGCGTTTGGACTGAAGCTCTCTTT. Translating gives CASSQGVWTEALF.

There are many counts of this clonotype. This chain uses TRBV7-2 with TRBJ2-1; either TRBD1 or TRBD2 may supply D (7 bases each). Trimming left V 2 bases short and J 5 bases short, with 19 bases between. The CDR3 sequence is 17 residues long. Per the germline V gene, CDR1 is SGHTA and CDR2 is FQGNSA. The CDR3 nucleotides are TGTGCCAGCAGCTTATCAGGGGGGGCCCCACCGGACAATGAGCAGTTCTTC. Translated: CASSLSGGAPPDNEQFF. Full variable domain (outside the CDR3, taken from reference TRBV7-2 and TRBJ2-1): GAGVSQSPSNKVTEKGKDVELRCDPISGHTALYWYRQSLGQGLEFLIYFQGNSAPDKSGLPSDRFSAERTGGSVSTLTIQRTQQEDSAVYLCASSLSGGAPPDNEQFFGPGTRLTVL.

This clonotype was counted at least ten times. CDR3 sequence (DNA): TGCGCCAGCAGCCTCGGACTAGCGGGGGGCACCGGGGAGCTGTTTTTT. It specifies CASSLGLAGGTGELFF. The genes are TRBV5-1 and TRBJ2-2, with 14 bases that match TRBD2. The CDR3 sequence is 16 residues long. Per the germline V gene, CDR1 is SGHRS and CDR2 is YFSETQ. Unmatched junction bases numbered 3, after V lost 4 bases and J lost 4 bases.

This clonotype was observed at least ten times. The chain uses TRBV7-8 and TRBJ2-7, with 8 bases that match TRBD1. CDR1 is SGHVS and CDR2 is FQNEAQ in the germline V gene. Unmatched junction bases numbered 5, after V lost 1 base and J lost 3 bases. The length of the CDR3 is 15 residues. The CDR3 DNA reads TGTGCCAGCAGCTTAGAAGCAGGGGGCGTCTACGAGCAGTACTTC. This gives the protein CASSLEAGGVYEQYF.

This clonotype has a count of ten or more. This rearrangement joins TRBV2 to TRBJ1-3; TRBD1 agrees at 10 bases. The CDR3 is made up of 15 amino acids. Losses at the gene ends were 4 bases for V and 3 bases for J; bases not matched to a gene: 3. The V gene's germline CDR1 is SNHLY and CDR2 FYNNEI. CDR3 nucleotides: TGTGCCAGCAGTGTTGGGACAGGGGTTGGAAACACCATATATTTT. Encoded protein: CASSVGTGVGNTIYF.

The CDR3 region is CASSFDRGQSGYTF. In DNA form, the CDR3 reads TGTGCCAGCAGCTTTGACAGGGGGCAGAGTGGCTACACCTTC. The rearrangement links TRBV7-2 to TRBJ1-2; 10 bases are a match to TRBD1. Germline V gene data show CDR1 as SGHTA and CDR2 as FQGNSA. V trimming: 3 bases; J trimming: 7 bases; junction bases outside the gene matches: 5. This CDR3 spans 14 amino acids.

V is TRBV6-1 and J is TRBJ2-7; 9 bases match TRBD2. Germline CDR1 reads MNHNS; CDR2 reads SASEGT. The CDR3 spans 15 residues. The J segment lost 2 bases and the V segment lost 6 bases, leaving 8 bases of the junction unmatched. CDR3 loop: CASSTSGGRPYEQYF. CDR3 bases: TGTGCCAGCAGCACGAGCGGGGGGAGGCCCTACGAGCAGTACTTC.

The chain has TRBV10-3 and TRBJ2-1, with 10 nucleotides matching TRBD1. V trimming: 6 bases; J trimming: 12 bases; junction bases outside the gene matches: 11. This CDR3 spans 14 amino acids. CDR1 and CDR2 (germline): ENHRY, SYGVKD. CDR3 sequence (DNA): TGTGCCATCAGGGCCCCGGGACAGGGGACGGGGCAGTTCTTC. Its protein is CAIRAPGQGTGQFF.

The chain carries TRBV7-9 and TRBJ1-1; 8 nucleotides align to TRBD1. Germline assignment: CDR1 SEHNR and CDR2 FQNEAQ (reference sequence). The CDR3 spans 14 residues. After removal of 5 bases from V and 5 bases from J, the junction contained 7 bases not matched to a gene. The CDR3 loop is CASSRDRMETEAFF. CDR3 nucleotides: TGTGCCAGCAGCCGGGACAGGATGGAGACTGAAGCTTTCTTT.

Details on this clonotype: The conserved phenylalanine or tryptophan normally closing the CDR3 is absent here, so this likely arose from a read error. This rearrangement joins TRBV7-2 to TRBJ1-1; TRBD1 aligns across 7 bases. The germline CDR1 and CDR2 sequences are SGHTA and FQGNSA. The CDR3 covers 13 residues. V lost 5 bases, J lost 2 bases, and 2 bases stayed unmatched. This CDR3 is CASSRDSNTEAFS. CDR3 in DNA: TGTGCCAGCAGCCGGGACAGCAACACTGAAGCTTTCTCT.